This T cell receptor beta chain was sequenced in a study of shared clonotypes between healthy human individuals. Profiling relied on immunoSEQ multiplex PCR, and the TCRdb table lists in-frame clones only, not all of them. The sample holds 450,000 or so clones, roughly three quarters seen once. This CDR3 is built from 16 residues. The V gene's germline CDR1 is SGHRS and CDR2 YFSETQ. A word on this clone: A much more abundant neighbour one base away suggests this may be a read error.

Specimen: PBMCs. This sequence joins TRBV5-1 and TRBJ2-7; D is tentatively TRBD1 or TRBD2 (6 bases each). The receptor was derived from a woman aged 40-49 years in good health. Some clones in this sample may be carry-over from other donors' samples. The CDR3 loop reads CASSLSGSGAGYEQCF. The CDR3 DNA is TGCGCCAGCAGCTTGTCAGGTTCGGGGGCGGGCTACGAGCAGTGCTTC.